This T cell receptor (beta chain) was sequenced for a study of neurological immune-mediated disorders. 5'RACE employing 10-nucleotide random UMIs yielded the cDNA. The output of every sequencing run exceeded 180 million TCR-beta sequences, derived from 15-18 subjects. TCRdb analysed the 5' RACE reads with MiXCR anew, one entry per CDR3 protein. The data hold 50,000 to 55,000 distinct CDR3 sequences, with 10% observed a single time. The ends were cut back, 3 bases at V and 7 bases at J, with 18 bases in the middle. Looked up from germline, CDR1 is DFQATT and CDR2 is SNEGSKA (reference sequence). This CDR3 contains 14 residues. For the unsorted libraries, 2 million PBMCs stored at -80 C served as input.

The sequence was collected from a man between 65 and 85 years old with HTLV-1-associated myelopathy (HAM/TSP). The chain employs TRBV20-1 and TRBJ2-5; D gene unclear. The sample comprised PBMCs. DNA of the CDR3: TGCAGTGCTAGCCTACTGTCGGTTCGGGTGACCCAGTACTTC. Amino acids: CSASLLSVRVTQYF.